A selection of T cell receptor beta chains follows, all from one sample in a study of cytomegalovirus exposure and HLA in healthy donors. The assay was immunoSEQ multiplex PCR, and TCRdb's table has in-frame clones only and misses some. The repertoire holds under 200,000 clones, with over 65% as singletons. The sequenced sample was PBMCs. The source of these receptors is a man aged 18 to 29 in good health and CMV-seropositive. Each CDR3 is given with its conserved first and last residue. Each record gives: clone size, D gene, J gene, V gene, CDR3 DNA, CDR3 protein. The D gene is left open where the match is weak. Expanded clones get a size class; other rows say once, few or many, or leave the size out.

- | TRBD2 | TRBJ2-2 | TRBV4-2 | TGTGCCAGCAGCCAAGGACTAGCGGGCGGGGAGCTGTTTTTT | CASSQGLAGGELFF
once | - | TRBJ2-1 | TRBV5-1 | TGCGCCAGCAGCTTACCGACTAGTTCCAATGAGCAGTTCTTC | CASSLPTSSNEQFF
- | - | TRBJ2-7 | TRBV6-5 | TGTGCCAGCACCTTGAGTTCGGACTCCTCCTACGAGCAGTACTTC | CASTLSSDSSYEQYF
- | - | TRBJ2-3 | TRBV28 | TGTGCCAGCAGTCAAGGGGCAGATACGCAGTATTTT | CASSQGADTQYF
- | - | TRBJ2-5 | TRBV7-2 | TGTGCCAGCAGCCCCCTGGAGACCCAGTACTTC | CASSPLETQYF
- | TRBD2 | TRBJ2-7 | TRBV30 | TGTGCCTGGAGTAGGCGATTGGGGAGCGGGGCCGAGCAGTACTTC | CAWSRRLGSGAEQYF
- | TRBD2 | TRBJ2-5 | TRBV7-3 | TGTGCCAGCAGCTTACAAGGCGGGAGGGCAGAGACCCAGTACTTC | CASSLQGGRAETQYF
once | - | TRBJ2-1 | TRBV7-9 | TGTGCCAGCAGCGCGGGAAGCTCCTACAATGAGCAGTTCTTC | CASSAGSSYNEQFF
once | TRBD2 | TRBJ2-7 | TRBV28 | TGTGCCAGCAGTTTCCCTCCGGGGGGTGGTAAATGGAACTACGAGCAGTACTTC | CASSFPPGGGKWNYEQYF
few | TRBD1 | TRBJ2-1 | TRBV18 | TGTGCCAGCTCACCACCGGACAGGGTAATCAATGAGCAGTTCTTC | CASSPPDRVINEQFF
once | - | TRBJ2-1 | TRBV27 | TGTGCCAGCACCCCCGGGTCAGCGGTATACAATGAGCAGTTCTTC | CASTPGSAVYNEQFF
- | TRBD1 | TRBJ2-5 | TRBV7-2 | TGTGCCAGCAGCTTAGCGGGACAGGGACAAGAGACCCAGTACTTC | CASSLAGQGQETQYF
- | - | TRBJ1-5 | TRBV6-4 | TGTGCCAGCAGAGCCGACCTAGATAGCAATCAGCCCCAGCATTTT | CASRADLDSNQPQHF
- | TRBD2 | TRBJ2-2 | TRBV2 | TGTGCCAGCAGTGAGGTAGCGGGAAACACCGGGGAGCTGTTTTTT | CASSEVAGNTGELFF
- | - | TRBJ2-2 | TRBV7-3 | TGTGCCAGCAGCCCGGGGGACGAAGAGACCGCGAACACCGGGGAGCTGTTTTTT | CASSPGDEETANTGELFF
- | - | TRBJ1-4 | TRBV28 | TGTGCCAGCAGTTCCATGGGCGGGGAATGGGATGAAAAACTGTTTTTT | CASSSMGGEWDEKLFF
- | - | TRBJ1-2 | TRBV28 | TGTGCCAGTAGTAAGGGAGGTTCTAACTATGGCTACACCTTC | CASSKGGSNYGYTF
once | TRBD2 | TRBJ2-1 | TRBV6-1 | TGTGCCACCGGGACTAGTCGGGACAATGAGCAGTTCTTC | CATGTSRDNEQFF
- | - | TRBJ1-4 | TRBV6-6 | TGTGCCAGCAGTTACTCGGGGGAGGTCGGAGAAAAACTGTTTTTT | CASSYSGEVGEKLFF
- | - | TRBJ2-7 | TRBV19 | TGTGCCAGTAGTATAGAGGCAGGGGACGGCACCTACGAGCAGTACTTC | CASSIEAGDGTYEQYF
- | TRBD1 | TRBJ1-2 | TRBV29-1 | TGCAGCTCTAGACAGGGGCGAGACGATGGCTACACCTTC | CSSRQGRDDGYTF
few | TRBD2 | TRBJ2-5 | TRBV14 | TGTGCCAGCAGCCCTGGACTAGCGGGAGGGTTGGAGACCCAGTACTTC | CASSPGLAGGLETQYF
few | - | TRBJ1-2 | TRBV11-1 | TGTGCCAGCAGCTTAGGGACAGCGGATTTCTATGGCTACACCTTC | CASSLGTADFYGYTF
- | TRBD2 | TRBJ2-3 | TRBV4-1 | TGCGCCAGCAGCACTAGCGGGATCACAGATACGCAGTATTTT | CASSTSGITDTQYF
once | TRBD1 | TRBJ2-7 | TRBV28 | TGTGCCAGCAGCCTCCGGGACAGGGGGTATAGGTCCTACGAGCAGTACTTC | CASSLRDRGYRSYEQYF
once | TRBD1 | TRBJ1-3 | TRBV5-6 | TGTGCCAGCAGCCCGACAGGGGGCACTGGAAACACCATATATTTT | CASSPTGGTGNTIYF
few | TRBD1 | TRBJ2-2 | TRBV28 | TGTGCCAGCAGACGGGACAGTTACACCGGGGAGCTGTTTTTT | CASRRDSYTGELFF
- | - | TRBJ2-1 | TRBV29-1 | TGCAGCGTCGCCAGCGTTACCTATGAGCAGTTCTTC | CSVASVTYEQFF
once | TRBD2 | TRBJ2-1 | TRBV25-1 | TGTGCCAGCAGTGAATCTCTCGCGGGAGGTGAGCAGTTCTTC | CASSESLAGGEQFF
- | - | TRBJ2-5 | TRBV28 | TGTGCCAGCAGTTTATCTGGGGGCGAGACCCAGTACTTC | CASSLSGGETQYF
- | - | TRBJ2-5 | TRBV15 | TGTGCCACCAGCGCAGAGACCCGCGGCTTCCTCGAGACCCAGTACTTC | CATSAETRGFLETQYF
- | TRBD1 | TRBJ2-7 | TRBV28 | TGTGCCAGCAGCCCTACAGGGGATTCAAGGTACGAGCAGTACTTC | CASSPTGDSRYEQYF
- | TRBD1 | TRBJ2-7 | TRBV30 | TGTGCCTGGAGGCCCCCGGGACAGGGGGATGTTCAGTACTTC | CAWRPPGQGDVQYF
- | TRBD2 | TRBJ2-1 | TRBV9 | TGTGCCAGCAGCGTAGGGTTGGGGTGGGAGGGCCGAGGTGAGCAGTTCTTC | CASSVGLGWEGRGEQFF
- | TRBD1 | TRBJ1-5 | TRBV19 | TGTGCCAGTACACAGGGGTTCGTCAATCAGCCCCAGCATTTT | CASTQGFVNQPQHF
- | - | TRBJ2-1 | TRBV28 | TGTGCCAGCAGTCCCAAGGAGCGGACCTTCGATGAGCAGTTCTTC | CASSPKERTFDEQFF
- | TRBD2 | TRBJ2-1 | TRBV9 | TGTGCCAGCAGCTCTCGACTAGCGGGAGGATTTAATGAGCAGTTCTTC | CASSSRLAGGFNEQFF
- | - | TRBJ1-5 | TRBV28 | TGTGCCAGCAGTTTAACAGCCCTTGGGGGGTATAGCAATCAGCCCCAGCATTTT | CASSLTALGGYSNQPQHF
- | TRBD1 | TRBJ1-2 | TRBV28 | TGTGCCAGCAGCGAGCCCGGGACAGGGCAGGGCTACACCTTC | CASSEPGTGQGYTF
- | TRBD1 | TRBJ1-1 | TRBV7-9 | TGTGCCAGCAGCTCACAGGGGATGGGACACGCTGAAGCTTTCTTT | CASSSQGMGHAEAFF
- | - | TRBJ2-1 | TRBV6-5 | TGTGCCAGCAGCCAAACTAGTTCGCCCTACAATGAGCAGTTCTTC | CASSQTSSPYNEQFF